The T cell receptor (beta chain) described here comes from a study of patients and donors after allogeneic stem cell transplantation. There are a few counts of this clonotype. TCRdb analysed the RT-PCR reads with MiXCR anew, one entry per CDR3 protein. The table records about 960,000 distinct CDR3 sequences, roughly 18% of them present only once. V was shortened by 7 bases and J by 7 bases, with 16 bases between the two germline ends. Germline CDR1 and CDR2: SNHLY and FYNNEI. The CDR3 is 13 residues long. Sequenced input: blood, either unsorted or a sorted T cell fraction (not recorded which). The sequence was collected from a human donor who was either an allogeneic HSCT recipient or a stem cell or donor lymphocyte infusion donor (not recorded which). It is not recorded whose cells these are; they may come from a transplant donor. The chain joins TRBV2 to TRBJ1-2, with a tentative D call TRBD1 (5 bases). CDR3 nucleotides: TGTGCCAGCACCAACTTGGGGGGAGGTGGCTACACCTTC. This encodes CASTNLGGGGYTF.